This T cell receptor (beta chain) was sequenced during a study of post-analysis software for immune sequencing data. About the research overall: Relapsing-remitting, secondary progressive and progressive-relapsing forms of multiple sclerosis all featured among disease courses. Study-level results: In patients, five TRBV segments were more frequent than in controls, with TRBV5-6, TRBV5-1 and TRBV20-1 among them. Significantly lower normalized Chao1 diversity was seen in multiple sclerosis patients than in controls.

The CDR3 totals 18 residues. CDR1 and CDR2 (germline): SGHRS, YFSETQ. Trimming removed 2 bases from V and 7 bases from J; junction bases left unmatched: 14. This clonotype was seen only a few times. What it recognizes is unknown. Unique molecular identifiers were built into the TCR beta cDNA libraries. Some 500,000 cDNA molecules were recovered from an input of roughly 0.85 to 10 million T cells. TCRdb passed the PCR reads through MiXCR, listing each CDR3 protein once. The sample includes about 540,000 distinct CDR3 sequences, approximately 31% of them seen just once. Sequenced input: blood. This sequence originates from a girl under 18 with multiple sclerosis. V usage is TRBV5-1 and J usage is TRBJ2-1; 11 bases match TRBD2. CDR3 DNA: TGCGCCAGCAGCTTTCCGTCTAGCGGGGGGCCATTGGGTAATGAGCAGTTCTTC. This codes for CASSFPSSGGPLGNEQFF.